These 25 T cell receptor beta chains were sequenced from one sample in a study of tissue T cells after allogeneic stem cell transplantation. Time point: mouse harvest day 14 after allogeneic transplant. The graft held 10^6 splenic CD5+ T cells and 10^7 T-cell-depleted bone marrow cells. Sequenced by immunoSEQ multiplex PCR; TCRdb stores in-frame clones only, minus some. Found here are around 2,800 clones, approximately 40% of them singletons; the top ten hold 15% to 20%. Sample: gut tissue. These receptors were taken from a female BALB/c mouse given C57BL/6 T cells with graft-versus-host disease after an allogeneic hematopoietic cell transplant.

A few counts support this clone. The gene symbols are mouse symbols. The read finishes 1 residue shy of the CDR3 end, and the germline J gene is used to complete it. The chain links TRBV3 to TRBJ2-3; 7 nucleotides agree with TRBD2. This CDR3 has 14 amino acids. Germline CDR1 is SNHLY and CDR2 is FYNGKV (reference sequence). The ends lost 5 bases at V and 3 bases at J; junction bases unmatched: 5. The CDR3 loop reads CASSPRLGAETLYF. Partial CDR3 DNA: TGTGCCAGCAGCCCACGACTGGGCGCAGAAACGCTGTAT.

As regards this clone: The gene symbols are mouse symbols. The CDR3 DNA, read in part, is TGTGCCAGCAGTCTGGGCCAGTCAAACACAGAAGTCTTC. Translating it yields CASSLGQSNTEVF. The full CDR3 reads CASSLGQSNTEVFF. The chain joins TRBV26 to TRBJ1-1; D call uncertain. The read terminates 1 residue before the CDR3 end, so the remaining end is supplied by the germline J gene. Germline V gene data show CDR1 as KGHPV and CDR2 as FQNQEV (reference sequence). Trimming left V 2 bases short and J 0 bases short, with 7 bases between. The CDR3 consists of 14 residues.

Concerning this clone: Gene names are mouse gene names. The read gets to within 1 residue of the CDR3 end, and the germline J gene fills in the rest. This sequence joins TRBV3 and TRBJ1-1; D is unclear. Germline V gene sequence: CDR1 SNHLY, CDR2 FYNGKV (reference sequence). This CDR3 region has 14 residues. Trimming removed 4 bases at V and 0 bases at J, with 9 bases between. The sequenced CDR3 bases are TGTGCCAGCAGCTATCGACAAGCAAACACAGAAGTCTTC. Translated, it gives CASSYRQANTEVF. The CDR3 in full is CASSYRQANTEVFF.

Sample share makes this clone medium-sized. Each gene name is a mouse one. The read gets to within 1 residue of the CDR3 end, and the germline J gene fills in the rest. The chain is built from TRBV26 and TRBJ1-4, with D possibly being TRBD1 (6 bases). Germline-derived CDR1 and CDR2 are KGHPV and FQNQEV (reference sequence). The CDR3 is 14 residues long. Trimming left V 4 bases short and J 1 base short, with 7 bases between. The sequenced part of the CDR3 DNA is TGTGCCAGCAGTCCGACAGGTTCCAACGAAAGATTATTT. It is translated as CASSPTGSNERLF. From start to end, the CDR3 is CASSPTGSNERLFF.

In the case of this clone: Gene labels here are mouse ones. With the read ending 1 residue before the CDR3 end, the germline J gene is used to fill in that end. The rearrangement joins TRBV5 to TRBJ2-5; 9 nucleotides agree with TRBD2. The CDR3 is 15 residues long. J gave up 0 bases and V 2 bases, and 0 bases lay outside the gene matches. Germline lookup yields CDR1 LGHNA and CDR2 YNLKQL (reference sequence). CDR3 sequence reads: CASSQTGGNQDTQYF. The sequenced part of the CDR3 DNA is TGTGCCAGCAGCCAAACTGGGGGGAACCAAGACACCCAGTAC.

Note on this clone: Mouse germline and gene names are used. Read data end 1 residue before the CDR3 end; the end is taken from the germline J gene. The chain is built from TRBV4 and TRBJ2-4, with TRBD1 matching over 7 bases. CDR1 is LGHDT, CDR2 YNNKQL, per germline (reference sequence). The V and J ends lost 5 bases and 8 bases, in that order; junction bases with no gene match: 10. CDR3 length: 14 amino acids. CDR3 DNA, as far as it was read: TGTGCCAGCAGCACCATGGACAGGACGGGCACCTTGTAC. The encoded protein is CASSTMDRTGTLY. The entire CDR3 is CASSTMDRTGTLYF.

In its sample, this clone is large. Genes and germline are mouse. With the read ending 1 residue before the CDR3 end, the germline J gene is used to fill in that end. The same CDR3 is also encoded by other DNA sequences in this sample. This chain uses TRBV26 with TRBJ1-5; no clear D. V was cut by 4 bases and J by 2 bases, with 3 bases left in between. The CDR3 extends over 12 amino acids. Germline loops: CDR1 KGHPV, CDR2 FQNQEV (reference sequence). CDR3 bases read: TGTGCCAGCAGTCGGGACAACCAGGCTCCGCTT. Protein sequence: CASSRDNQAPL. The whole CDR3 is CASSRDNQAPLF. Full variable domain (missing parts from reference TRBV26 and TRBJ1-5): NSKVIQTPRYLVKGQGQKAKMRCIPEKGHPVVFWYQQNKNNEFKFLINFQNQEVLQQIDMTEKRFSAECPSNSPCSLEIQSSEAGDSALYLCASSRDNQAPLFGEGTRLSVL.

As to this clone: An end of the junction differs from the germline gene, which may be a read error. Gene labels here are mouse ones. From the germline J gene comes the end of the CDR3, since the read stops 1 residue before it. The chain links TRBV20 to TRBJ2-1, with 11 bases lining up with TRBD2. The CDR3 covers 15 residues. Germline CDR1 and CDR2: GFQATS and STVNSAI. CDR3 bases read: TGTGGTGCTCGGGACTGGGGGAATAACTATGCTGAGCAGTTC. Protein product: CGARDWGNNYAEQF. From start to end, the CDR3 is CGARDWGNNYAEQFF.

In the case of this clone: The gene names given are mouse names. Sequencing ends 1 residue short of the CDR3 end; the germline J gene provides the rest. J is TRBJ2-3 and V is TRBV2; 8 bases line up with TRBD2. CDR1 is LGHNA, CDR2 YSYQKL, per germline. V was clipped by 1 base and J by 0 bases; unmatched bases: 3. The CDR3 contains 16 residues. The sequenced part of the CDR3 DNA is TGTGCCAGCAGCCAAGGGACTGGGTCTAGTGCAGAAACGCTGTAT. It encodes CASSQGTGSSAETLY. The CDR3 reads in full as CASSQGTGSSAETLYF.

In its sample, this clone ranks as large (0.1 to 1%). Gene labels here are mouse ones. The read comes to an end 1 residue before the CDR3 does, leaving the germline J gene to fill in the end. V is TRBV26 and J is TRBJ1-3; 9 bases line up with TRBD1. CDR1 is KGHPV and CDR2 is FQNQEV in the germline V gene (reference sequence). With V trimmed by 6 bases and J by 4 bases, 4 bases remained unmatched. There are 14 residues in the CDR3. Here the CDR3 reads CASSHRGLGNTLYF. The CDR3 DNA, read in part, is TGTGCCAGCAGCCACAGGGGGCTAGGAAATACGCTCTAT.

Details on this clone: Gene labels here are mouse ones. The read halts 1 residue ahead of the CDR3 end, with the missing end drawn from the germline J gene. V is TRBV16 and J is TRBJ2-1; 11 bases are a match to TRBD2. V shed 5 bases and J 1 base; nucleotides not matched to a gene: 4. This CDR3 region has 16 residues. CDR1 and CDR2 from the germline V gene are SGHSA and FRNQAP. The CDR3 here is CASSKTGGVNYAEQFF. CDR3 DNA, as far as it was read: TGTGCAAGCAGCAAGACTGGGGGGGTAAACTATGCTGAGCAGTTC.

As to this clone: Genes here carry mouse names. The read comes to an end 1 residue before the CDR3 does, leaving the germline J gene to fill in the end. The chain employs TRBV16 and TRBJ2-1; 12 nucleotides agree with TRBD1. Unmatched junction bases numbered 5, after V lost 5 bases and J lost 6 bases. CDR3 length: 15 amino acids. CDR1 and CDR2 from the germline V gene are SGHSA and FRNQAP. The CDR3 reads CASSPGTGGLAEQFF. Incomplete CDR3 DNA: TGTGCAAGCAGCCCCGGGACAGGGGGCCTTGCTGAGCAGTTC.

With respect to this clone: Gene names and germline refer to mouse. The read stops 1 residue short of the end of the CDR3; the missing end is completed from the germline J gene. The chain employs TRBV16 and TRBJ2-2; 8 bases fit TRBD2. Per the germline V gene, CDR1 is SGHSA and CDR2 is FRNQAP. The CDR3 loop spans 15 amino acids. The V and J ends lost 2 bases and 6 bases, in that order; junction bases with no gene match: 5. CDR3 loop: CASSLSRGGAGQLYF. CDR3 DNA (partial): TGTGCAAGCAGCTTATCCCGGGGGGGCGCCGGGCAGCTCTAC.

By its share, this clone is medium-sized. Gene labels here are mouse ones. Read data end 1 residue before the CDR3 end; the end is taken from the germline J gene. The chain joins TRBV12-2 to TRBJ1-4; D gene ambiguous. V dropped 0 bases and J dropped 6 bases, with 1 base sitting between them. The germline gives CDR1 SGHLS, CDR2 HYDKME. The CDR3 has 11 residues. CDR3 DNA, as far as it was read: TGTGCCAGCTCTCTCGACGAAAGATTATTT. Protein product: CASSLDERLF. The full CDR3 reads CASSLDERLFF.

Turning to this clone: Germline and genes: mouse. The read terminates 1 residue before the CDR3 end, so the remaining end is supplied by the germline J gene. The rearrangement joins TRBV15 to TRBJ2-3; 9 nucleotides agree with TRBD2. This CDR3 comprises 15 residues. J gave up 1 base and V 3 bases, and 2 bases lay outside the gene matches. Looked up from germline, CDR1 is SGHND and CDR2 is FRSKSL. CDR3 DNA, as far as it was read: TGTGCCAGCAGTTTGACTGGGGGTCGTGCAGAAACGCTGTAT. Its translation is CASSLTGGRAETLY. The full CDR3 protein is CASSLTGGRAETLYF.

With respect to this clone: The gene names given are mouse names. This chain's CDR3 is CASSLRGSNERLFF. CDR3 DNA (partial): TGTGCCAGCAGCTTGAGGGGTTCCAACGAAAGATTATTT. The gene calls are TRBV3 and TRBJ1-4, with a possible D match to TRBD1 (5 bases). The CDR3 goes on 1 residue after the read ends, and that part is filled in from the germline J gene. Germline CDR1 SNHLY, CDR2 FYNGKV (reference sequence). The length of the CDR3 is 14 residues. V lost 3 bases, J lost 1 base, and 6 bases lay in between.

About this clone: Gene names are the mouse ones. With the read ending 1 residue before the CDR3 end, the germline J gene is used to fill in that end. The rearrangement uses TRBV20 and TRBJ2-5; maybe TRBD1 (5 bases). CDR3 length: 13 amino acids. Deletions cut 3 bases from V and 6 bases from J, with 13 bases between. Germline loops: CDR1 GFQATS, CDR2 STVNSAI. The CDR3 DNA, read in part, is TGTGGTGCTAGTCCACAGGAGGAGGACACCCAGTAC. Translating gives CGASPQEEDTQY. The complete CDR3 sequence is CGASPQEEDTQYF.

Note on this clone: Gene names are the mouse ones. The read falls 1 residue short of the CDR3 end, and the missing part is taken from the germline J gene. This chain joins TRBV15 and TRBJ1-3; no definite D call. CDR3 size: 12 residues. Deletions cut 5 bases from V and 4 bases from J, with 6 bases between. Germline V gene sequence: CDR1 SGHND, CDR2 FRSKSL. The chain's CDR3 is CASSRQGNTLYF. CDR3 bases read: TGTGCCAGCAGTCGACAAGGAAATACGCTCTAT. Filled out from reference TRBV15 and TRBJ1-3, the complete variable domain reads DAGVTQTPRHEVAEKGQTIILKCEPVSGHNDLFWYRQTKIQGLELLSYFRSKSLMEDGGAFKDRFKAEMLNSSFSTLKIQPTEPKDSAVYLCASSRQGNTLYFGEGSRLIVV.

A remark on this clone: These gene names are mouse names. The read comes to an end 1 residue before the CDR3 does, leaving the germline J gene to fill in the end. The chain employs TRBV12-2 and TRBJ2-5, with 7 positions matching TRBD2. The CDR3 has 14 amino acids. CDR1 SGHLS and CDR2 HYDKME come from the germline V gene. V was pared by 0 bases and J by 6 bases, with 5 bases of the junction left unmatched. The CDR3 protein is CASSLGGGLDTQYF. CDR3 DNA, as far as it was read: TGTGCCAGCTCTCTCGGTGGGGGGTTGGACACCCAGTAC.

This clone is termed large (0.1 to 1%). Mouse germline and gene names are used. The read gets to within 1 residue of the CDR3 end, and the germline J gene fills in the rest. J is TRBJ2-7 and V is TRBV14; 9 positions match TRBD1. This CDR3 comprises 13 residues. CDR1 is SGHDT and CDR2 is FRDEAV in the germline V gene. Trimming took 5 bases from V and 5 from J; bases not matched to a gene: 5. The CDR3 spells CASSPGTGHEQYF. The CDR3 bases that were read are TGTGCCAGCAGCCCCGGGACAGGGCATGAACAGTAC.

This clone was observed a single time. Gene names are mouse gene names. This CDR3 reads CGARDGGGQNTLYF. CDR3 DNA (partial): TGTGGTGCTAGGGATGGGGGGGGCCAAAACACCTTGTAC. The rearrangement links TRBV20 to TRBJ2-4; the match to TRBD2 covers 8 bases. The read ends 1 residue before the CDR3 terminus; that terminus is restored from the germline J gene. V gave up 0 bases and J gave up 3 bases; unmatched junction bases: 2. Germline CDR1 and CDR2: GFQATS and STVNSAI. The CDR3 sequence is 14 residues long.

Worth noting for this clone: At one of its ends the junction is not consistent with the germline gene, which may arise from a read error. Gene names are mouse gene names. The CDR3 goes on 1 residue after the read ends, and that part is filled in from the germline J gene. This specimen includes other DNA sequences encoding the same CDR3. This sequence joins TRBV12-2 and TRBJ2-4, with D perhaps matching TRBD2 (6 bases). Germline CDR1 is SGHLS and CDR2 is HYDKME. The CDR3 consists of 14 residues. The CDR3 bases that were read are TGCGCCAGCTCCCTCCACTGGGAGCAAAACACCTTGTAC. Residues: CASSLHWEQNTLY. The complete CDR3 protein is CASSLHWEQNTLYF.

A word on this clone: Mouse names are used for the genes. The read finishes 1 residue shy of the CDR3 end, and the germline J gene is used to complete it. The V and J genes are TRBV26 and TRBJ2-5, with D perhaps TRBD1 or TRBD2 (5 bases each). Germline assignment: CDR1 KGHPV and CDR2 FQNQEV (reference sequence). CDR3 length equals 13 residues. The V end lost 4 bases, the J end lost 2 bases, and 7 bases lay between the germline ends. CDR3 bases read: TGTGCCAGCAGTCGGGGCTTCCAAGACACCCAGTAC. It codes for CASSRGFQDTQY. The full CDR3 protein is CASSRGFQDTQYF.

This clone is deemed large. The gene names given are mouse names. From the germline J gene comes the end of the CDR3, since the read stops 1 residue before it. The chain couples TRBV26 to TRBJ1-3; possibly TRBD1 for D (5 bases). Trimming took 2 bases from V and 0 from J, leaving 5 bases between them. Germline loops: CDR1 KGHPV, CDR2 FQNQEV (reference sequence). The length of the CDR3 is 14 residues. The CDR3 here is CASSLGTSGNTLYF. The DNA read from the CDR3 is TGTGCCAGCAGTCTGGGGACTTCTGGAAATACGCTCTAT.

This clone was recorded a few times. Gene names are the mouse ones. The read stops 1 residue short of the end of the CDR3; the missing end is completed from the germline J gene. The rearrangement joins TRBV1 to TRBJ2-7; D not certain. Trimming stripped 3 bases from V and 4 bases from J, with 4 bases between. The CDR3 consists of 11 residues. The V gene's germline CDR1 is NSQYPW and CDR2 LRSPGD (reference sequence). This CDR3 is CTCSAGYEQYF. The CDR3 bases that were read are TGCACCTGCAGTGCTGGGTATGAACAGTAC. Supplemented by reference TRBV1 and TRBJ2-7, the full variable domain reads VTLLEQNPRWRLVPRGQAVNLRCILKNSQYPWMSWYQQDLQKQLQWLFTLRSPGDKEVKSLPGADYLATRVTDTELRLQVANMSQGRTLYCTCSAGYEQYFGPGTRLTVL.